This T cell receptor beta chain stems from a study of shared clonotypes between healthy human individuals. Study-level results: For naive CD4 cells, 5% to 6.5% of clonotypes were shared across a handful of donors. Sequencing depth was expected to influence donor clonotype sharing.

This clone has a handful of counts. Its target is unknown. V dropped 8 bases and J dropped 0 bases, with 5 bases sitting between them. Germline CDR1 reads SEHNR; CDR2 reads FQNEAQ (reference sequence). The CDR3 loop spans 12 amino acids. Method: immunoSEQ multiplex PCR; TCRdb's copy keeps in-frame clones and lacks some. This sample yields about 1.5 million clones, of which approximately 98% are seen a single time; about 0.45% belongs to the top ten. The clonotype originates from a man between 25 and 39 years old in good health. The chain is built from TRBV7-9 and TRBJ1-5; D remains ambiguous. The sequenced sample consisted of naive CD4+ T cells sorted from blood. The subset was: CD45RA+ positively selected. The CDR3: CASQNSNQPQHF. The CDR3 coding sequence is TGTGCCAGCCAAAATAGCAATCAGCCCCAGCATTTT.